This TCR beta chain was recovered during a study of CD4 T cells in relation to SARS-CoV-2 and coronaviruses. The CDR3 has 15 amino acids. V lost 2 bases and J 4 bases, leaving 14 bases between the germline ends. Germline V CDR1 and CDR2: MNHEY, SVGAGI. As to this clone: Its antigen is unidentified.

Profiled with immunoSEQ multiplex PCR; TCRdb holds only in-frame clones, not every one. The data contain some 40,000 clones, roughly 80% of them seen just once; the ten biggest clones take up roughly 22%. Sequenced: memory CD4+ T cells from PBMCs, cultured in vitro. This receptor was taken from an adult with COVID-19. The V call is TRBV6-5, the J call TRBJ2-5, with D perhaps matching TRBD2 (5 bases). The CDR3 DNA follows: TGTGCCAGCAGTTACAGAATAGGTCTAGCAGAGACCCAGTACTTC. Translated: CASSYRIGLAETQYF.